Listed below are T cell receptor beta chains from one sample, sequenced in a study of shared T cell receptors in the human thymus. Sequencing used immunoSEQ multiplex PCR; TCRdb keeps in-frame clones, though not all of them. The sample lists 500,000 to 850,000 clones, about 87% occurring once. The same specimen was also included in a second study, on human thymus T cells.

The sample taken for sequencing was thymocytes. The receptor source for this set is a boy under two years old with a congenital heart defect. Both conserved end residues are part of each CDR3.

v_call cdr3_aa
TRBV28 CASSSTSGRAYTGELFF
TRBV30 CAWRGQQGVSRQYF
TRBV28 CASSSLAGLGTGELFF
TRBV5-1 CASGARGRTDTQYF
TRBV4-3 CASSQSILALIDNEQFF
TRBV13 CASSRGAFTGTEETQYF
TRBV12-5 CASGGRDRTFYEQYF
TRBV27 CASSPRTSRYNEQFF
TRBV27 CASSSWGTSGRNEQFF
TRBV10-3 CAISDVSEFTGANVLTF
TRBV9 CASSVRPGQVVGNTIYF
TRBV6-1 CASSEIPATMTGGEDTQYF
TRBV4-2 CASSQNGLAGSSYNEQFF
TRBV4-1 CASSQADRNYGYTF
TRBV19 CASTALWRTINTGELFF
TRBV2 CASSEAGAPPQNEKLFF
TRBV5-1 CASSLPGNDEAFF
TRBV27 CASSSGQGSSGNHEQYF
TRBV15 CATSGDRDRRMPNTEAFF
TRBV5-8 CASSLEGTSGGKADTQYF
TRBV5-1 CASSLSPPGTSYNEQFF
TRBV5-6 CASSTHGQNTEAFF
TRBV27 CASRDRDSNQPQHF
TRBV18 CASSSGQLNTEAFF
TRBV28 CASSLTSLTVNSYEQYF
TRBV10-3 CAIRAGLSSTDTQYF